The 28 T cell receptor beta chains presented below share a single source sample, sequenced in a study of shared clonotypes between healthy human individuals. Sequenced by immunoSEQ multiplex PCR; TCRdb stores in-frame clones only, minus some. In the table there are about 1.5 million clones, around 98% of which are singletons. Sequenced sample: naive CD4+ T cells sorted from blood. The subset was: CD45RA+ positively selected. The receptors derive from a man aged 25-40 years in good health.

This rearrangement joins TRBV5-4 to TRBJ1-4, with D uncertain. The germline CDR1 and CDR2 sequences are SGHNT and YYREEE (reference sequence). This CDR3 has 16 residues. Trimming stripped 4 bases from V and 0 bases from J, with 13 bases between. This CDR3 reads CASSLGLSTTNEKLFF. The CDR3 DNA reads TGTGCCAGCAGCCTAGGCCTCTCGACAACTAATGAAAAACTGTTTTTT.

About this clone: Other DNA sequences from this sample encode an identical CDR3 as well. The chain has TRBV7-2 and TRBJ1-5, with TRBD1 matching 10 bases. The CDR3 contains 14 residues. CDR1 is SGHTA and CDR2 is FQGNSA in the germline V gene. The V and J ends lost 5 bases and 4 bases, in that order; junction bases with no gene match: 2. CDR3 loop: CASSADRGNQPQHF. The CDR3 DNA reads TGTGCCAGCAGCGCGGACAGGGGGAATCAGCCCCAGCATTTT.

Only one count was recorded for this clone. The chain has TRBV10-2 and TRBJ2-7; TRBD2 agrees at 9 bases. The junction had 14 bases not matched to a gene; V was cut back by 8 bases and J by 3 bases. Germline values: CDR1 WSHSY, CDR2 SAAADI. The CDR3 is 16 amino acids. CDR3 loop: CASLGSNLAGIYEQYF. CDR3 DNA: TGCGCCAGCTTAGGTTCGAATCTAGCGGGAATCTACGAGCAGTACTTC.

Points on this clone: Within the sample, other DNA sequences also encode this same CDR3. The rearrangement uses TRBV9 and TRBJ2-7; D may be TRBD1 (5 bases). The CDR3 has 14 residues. CDR1 and CDR2 from the germline V gene are SGDLS and YYNGEE. Trimming removed 0 bases at V and 0 bases at J, with 7 bases between. CDR3 DNA: TGTGCCAGCAGCGTAGAGGGGTCCTCCTACGAGCAGTACTTC. Protein sequence: CASSVEGSSYEQYF.

V is TRBV5-6 and J is TRBJ2-2; either TRBD1 or TRBD2 may fit D (5 bases each). V was pared by 0 bases and J by 5 bases, with 14 bases between. Germline CDR1 is SGHDT and CDR2 is YYEEEE. This CDR3 has 16 amino acids. This chain's CDR3 is CASSLVSGQATGELFF. CDR3 in DNA: TGTGCCAGCAGCTTGGTTTCGGGGCAGGCGACCGGGGAGCTGTTTTTT.

The chain carries TRBV7-2 and TRBJ2-1, with D perhaps matching TRBD2 (5 bases). In germline, CDR1 is SGHTA, CDR2 FQGNSA. Trimming took 7 bases from V and 0 from J, leaving 13 bases between them. The CDR3 loop spans 15 amino acids. CDR3 in DNA: TGTGCCAGCAAGGAGACTACCGGCTCCTACAATGAGCAGTTCTTC. It encodes CASKETTGSYNEQFF.

This chain connects TRBV5-1 to TRBJ1-5; 7 bases are shared with TRBD1. The germline CDR1 and CDR2 sequences are SGHRS and YFSETQ. The length of the CDR3 is 14 residues. The trim removed 4 bases at V and 9 bases at J, leaving 10 bases unmatched. CDR3 bases: TGCGCCAGCAGCCAAGACACGTCAGGGGGGCCCCAGCATTTT. Translating gives CASSQDTSGGPQHF.

The chain recombines TRBV7-2 with TRBJ1-4, with a possible D match to TRBD1 (5 bases). The CDR3 sequence is 15 residues long. The germline V gene encodes CDR1 SGHTA and CDR2 FQGNSA. Trimming shortened V by 5 bases and J by 4 bases, and 14 bases separated the two germline ends. In DNA form, the CDR3 reads TGTGCCAGCAGCCCAGTCCAGGGTGGTAATGAAAAACTGTTTTTT. As protein: CASSPVQGGNEKLFF.

The chain uses TRBV6-1 and TRBJ1-5; tentative D call: TRBD1 (5 bases). V lost 4 bases and J lost 0, with 13 bases in between. The CDR3 extends over 16 amino acids. Germline-derived CDR1 and CDR2 are MNHNS and SASEGT. The CDR3 coding sequence is TGTGCCAGCAGTGTTCGTCCAGGACATAGCAATCAGCCCCAGCATTTT. This sequence encodes CASSVRPGHSNQPQHF.

The chain carries TRBV19 and TRBJ2-2; TRBD2 aligns across 7 bases. From germline, CDR1 is LNHDA and CDR2 SQIVND (reference sequence). The CDR3 loop spans 16 amino acids. V trimming: 5 bases; J trimming: 3 bases; junction bases outside the gene matches: 9. CDR3 in amino acids: CASSQTGLPYTGELFF. In nucleotides, the CDR3 is TGTGCCAGTAGTCAAACGGGACTACCGTACACCGGGGAGCTGTTTTTT.

The chain uses TRBV2 and TRBJ2-7; possible D gene TRBD2, 6 bases. Trimming shortened V by 9 bases and J by 0 bases, and 15 bases separated the two germline ends. This CDR3 is built from 14 residues. Germline loops: CDR1 SNHLY, CDR2 FYNNEI. The CDR3 DNA is TGTGCCAGTGCGGGGTCTGGGCTCTCCTACGAGCAGTACTTC. It is translated as CASAGSGLSYEQYF.

The gene calls are TRBV5-6 and TRBJ2-4; D gene ambiguous. Trimming took off 4 bases at V and 7 bases at J, with 12 bases between the two ends. Per germline, CDR1 SGHDT and CDR2 YYEEEE. The CDR3 has 13 amino acids. In DNA form, the CDR3 reads TGTGCCAGCAGCGCCTGGGGTGGCAACATTCAGTACTTC. Encoded protein: CASSAWGGNIQYF. Full variable domain (rest looked up from reference TRBV5-6 and TRBJ2-4): DAGVTQSPTHLIKTRGQQVTLRCSPKSGHDTVSWYQQALGQGPQFIFQYYEEEERQRGNFPDRFSGHQFPNYSSELNVNALLLGDSALYLCASSAWGGNIQYFGAGTRLSVL.

The genes are TRBV23-1 and TRBJ1-5; TRBD1 matches 7 bases. TRBV23-1 counts as an open reading frame of uncertain function. The CDR3 consists of 16 residues. The junction had 10 bases not matched to a gene; V was cut back by 6 bases and J by 2 bases. CDR3 sequence: CASRGNRGSGNQPQHF. CDR3 sequence (DNA): TGCGCCAGCAGGGGCAACAGGGGATCGGGCAATCAGCCCCAGCATTTT.

The chain is built from TRBV15 and TRBJ2-3; 9 positions agree with TRBD2. The CDR3 contains 13 residues. J gave up 3 bases and V 9 bases, and 4 bases lay outside the gene matches. Germline-derived CDR1 and CDR2 are LNHNV and YYDKDF (reference sequence). The CDR3 protein is CATREGATDTQYF. The CDR3 nucleotides read TGTGCCACGCGGGAGGGGGCAACAGATACGCAGTATTTT.

The V and J genes are TRBV6-6 and TRBJ2-5, with 7 positions matching TRBD1. V dropped 6 bases and J dropped 5; count of bases not matched to a gene: 9. CDR1 and CDR2 (germline): MNHNY, SVGAGI (reference sequence). The CDR3 is 14 amino acids. The chain's CDR3 is CASSLTSRGETQYF. The CDR3 coding sequence is TGTGCCAGCAGCCTGACATCCAGGGGGGAGACCCAGTACTTC.

The genes are TRBV28 and TRBJ2-2; 10 bases align to TRBD2. The ends lost 2 bases at V and 4 bases at J; junction bases unmatched: 7. CDR3 length equals 17 residues. Germline loops: CDR1 MDHEN, CDR2 SYDVKM. The CDR3 sequence: CASSLSGRDVGTGELFF. The CDR3 nucleotides read TGTGCCAGCAGTTTAAGCGGGAGGGACGTGGGCACCGGGGAGCTGTTTTTT.

The CDR3 DNA sequence: TGTGCCAGCACCCAACACAGGGGGGATCAGCCCCAGCATTTT. Amino acids: CASTQHRGDQPQHF. The gene calls are TRBV6-5 and TRBJ1-5, with 8 positions matching TRBD1. V was clipped by 7 bases and J by 5 bases; unmatched bases: 7. This CDR3 is 14 amino acids long. Germline CDR1 is MNHEY and CDR2 is SVGAGI.

The chain has TRBV5-6 and TRBJ2-6; no definite D call. This CDR3 has 15 amino acids. Trimming took 4 bases from V and 2 from J, leaving 10 bases between them. Looked up from germline, CDR1 is SGHDT and CDR2 is YYEEEE. CDR3 amino acids: CASSVEWAGANVLTF. The CDR3, as DNA: TGTGCCAGCAGCGTCGAGTGGGCTGGGGCCAACGTCCTGACTTTC.

The CDR3 nucleotides read TGTGCCAGCTCACCACAAATGGGAGCATTACAGGATACGCAGTATTTT. The encoded protein is CASSPQMGALQDTQYF. V and J are TRBV18 and TRBJ2-3; a weak D match, TRBD2 (5 bases). CDR3 length: 16 residues. V shed 1 base and J shed 6 bases, with 17 bases lying between them. Germline CDR1 and CDR2: KGHSH and LQKENI.

This clone was counted once. The V gene is TRBV28, the J gene TRBJ1-5; tentative D call: TRBD1 (6 bases). Trimming took off 5 bases at V and 7 bases at J, with 15 bases between the two ends. Germline V gene data show CDR1 as MDHEN and CDR2 as SYDVKM. The CDR3 is 14 amino acids. CDR3 sequence: CASSLGRGAQPQHF. CDR3 nucleotide sequence: TGTGCCAGCAGTCTAGGGAGGGGGGCGCAGCCCCAGCATTTT. Based on the CDR3 plus reference TRBV28 and TRBJ1-5, the full variable domain is DVKVTQSSRYLVKRTGEKVFLECVQDMDHENMFWYRQDPGLGLRLIYFSYDVKMKEKGDIPEGYSVSREKKERFSLILESASTNQTSMYLCASSLGRGAQPQHFGDGTRLSIL.

The chain has TRBV28 and TRBJ2-7, with no clear D. V was clipped by 10 bases and J by 5 bases, with 27 bases between them. This CDR3 contains 16 residues. Germline V lookup: CDR1 MDHEN, CDR2 SYDVKM. This CDR3 is CATVPTADWKRHEQYF. The CDR3 region has the DNA TGTGCCACCGTCCCGACGGCAGACTGGAAGCGTCACGAGCAGTACTTC.

This chain connects TRBV11-2 to TRBJ1-1; D remains ambiguous. Germline V gene data show CDR1 as SGHAT and CDR2 as FQNNGV. V lost 1 base and J 6 bases, leaving 9 bases between the germline ends. This CDR3 has 13 residues. The CDR3 DNA sequence: TGTGCCAGCAGCTTAGGAGGGCGAGCTGAAGCTTTCTTT. This gives the protein CASSLGGRAEAFF.

The chain employs TRBV10-3 and TRBJ1-1; tentative D call: TRBD1 (5 bases). V was trimmed by 7 bases and J by 0 bases, leaving 15 bases between them. This CDR3 spans 15 amino acids. Germline V gene lookup returns CDR1 ENHRY and CDR2 SYGVKD. The chain's CDR3 is CAITGTDTMNTEAFF. The CDR3 DNA reads TGTGCCATCACGGGGACGGATACCATGAACACTGAAGCTTTCTTT.

The V gene is TRBV20-1, the J gene TRBJ1-2, with a tentative D call TRBD1 (5 bases). The length of the CDR3 is 11 residues. CDR1 and CDR2 from the germline V gene are DFQATT and SNEGSKA (reference sequence). The CDR3 loop reads CSIRGGVGYTF. The CDR3 DNA reads TGCAGCATCCGCGGGGGGGTTGGCTACACCTTC.

The chain employs TRBV28 and TRBJ2-3; no clear D. Trimming left V 4 bases short and J 4 bases short, with 6 bases between. This CDR3 contains 12 residues. Looked up from germline, CDR1 is MDHEN and CDR2 is SYDVKM. The CDR3 is CASSSSADTQYF. DNA for the CDR3: TGTGCCAGCAGTTCCTCAGCAGATACGCAGTATTTT.

This sequence joins TRBV27 and TRBJ2-3; TRBD2 aligns across 7 bases. Trimming at V came to 7 bases and at J to 0 bases, leaving 16 bases not matched to a gene. The CDR3 length is 18 residues. Germline V CDR1 and CDR2: MNHEY, SMNVEV (reference sequence). DNA for the CDR3: TGTGCCAGCACCATGGGCGGGAGTTTTCATTATAGCACAGATACGCAGTATTTT. Amino acids: CASTMGGSFHYSTDTQYF.

As DNA, the CDR3 is TGTGCCAGCAGCCAGGGGGCGGGGAGCTCCTACAATGAGCAGTTCTTC. This gives the protein CASSQGAGSSYNEQFF. The chain employs TRBV11-2 and TRBJ2-1, with 8 bases aligning to TRBD1. This CDR3 has 16 amino acids. Germline V lookup: CDR1 SGHAT, CDR2 FQNNGV. Trimming cost V 5 bases and J 0 bases; bases outside gene matches: 6.

V and J are TRBV28 and TRBJ1-5; tentatively, D is TRBD1 (5 bases). Germline loops: CDR1 MDHEN, CDR2 SYDVKM. Trimming took 6 bases from V and 6 from J, leaving 9 bases between them. This CDR3 has 12 amino acids. CDR3 nucleotides: TGTGCCAGCAGAATGGGGGTTCAGCCCCAGCATTTT. Its translation: CASRMGVQPQHF.